These 4 T cell receptor beta chains came from one sample sequenced in a study of blood T cell repertoires in COVID-19. The table came from immunoSEQ multiplex PCR; TCRdb's copy has only in-frame clones and leaves some out. The sample has about 160,000 clones, 70% to 85% seen once. Source material: peripheral blood. The receptors were gathered from an elderly man with COVID-19, enrolled during active disease.

The J gene is TRBJ1-6, the V gene TRBV6-1, with 7 bases that match TRBD1. The germline gives CDR1 MNHNS, CDR2 SASEGT. The CDR3 runs 16 residues. After removal of 0 bases from V and 9 bases from J, the junction contained 8 bases not matched to a gene. The CDR3 is CASSEALRGLGSPLHF. CDR3 sequence (DNA): TGTGCCAGCAGTGAAGCGCTTAGGGGGCTGGGTTCACCCCTCCACTTT.

This clone occurred a few times. The V gene is TRBV7-9, the J gene TRBJ1-4; TRBD1 aligns across 11 bases. Germline V gene lookup returns CDR1 SEHNR and CDR2 FQNEAQ (reference sequence). J lost 3 bases, V lost 5 bases, and 11 bases had no gene match. The CDR3 is 18 residues long. The DNA for the CDR3 is TGTGCCAGCAGCCCCAACCCGGGACAGGGGGGGTCTAATGAAAAACTGTTTTTT. Translating it yields CASSPNPGQGGSNEKLFF.

The chain carries TRBV25-1 and TRBJ1-3; 8 positions match TRBD1. The CDR3 is 16 amino acids. Losses at the gene ends were 3 bases for V and 4 bases for J; bases not matched to a gene: 8. The germline gives CDR1 MGHDK, CDR2 SYGVNS. CDR3 coding DNA: TGTGCCAGCAGTGATGCAGGGGGCCAGAGAGGAAACACCATATATTTT. This encodes CASSDAGGQRGNTIYF.

V is TRBV6-5 and J is TRBJ2-2, with D possibly TRBD2 on 7 matching bases. There are 15 residues in the CDR3. V lost 10 bases and J lost 9, with 24 bases in between. CDR1 and CDR2 (germline): MNHEY, SVGAGI. The CDR3 is CATLRGGGVLRELFF. The CDR3 nucleotides read TGTGCCACCTTGCGAGGGGGGGGCGTCCTGAGGGAGCTGTTTTTT.